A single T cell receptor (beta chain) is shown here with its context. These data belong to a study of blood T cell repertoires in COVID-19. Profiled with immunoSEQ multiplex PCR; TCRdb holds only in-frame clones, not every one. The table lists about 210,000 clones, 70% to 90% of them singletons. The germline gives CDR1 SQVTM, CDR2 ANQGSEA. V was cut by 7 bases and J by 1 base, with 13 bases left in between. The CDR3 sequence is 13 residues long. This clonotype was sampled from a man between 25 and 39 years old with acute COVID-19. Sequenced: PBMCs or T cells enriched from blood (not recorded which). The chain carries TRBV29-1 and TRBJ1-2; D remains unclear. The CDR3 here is CSAYWRDNYGYTF. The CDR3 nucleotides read TGCAGCGCATACTGGAGGGATAACTATGGCTACACCTTC.